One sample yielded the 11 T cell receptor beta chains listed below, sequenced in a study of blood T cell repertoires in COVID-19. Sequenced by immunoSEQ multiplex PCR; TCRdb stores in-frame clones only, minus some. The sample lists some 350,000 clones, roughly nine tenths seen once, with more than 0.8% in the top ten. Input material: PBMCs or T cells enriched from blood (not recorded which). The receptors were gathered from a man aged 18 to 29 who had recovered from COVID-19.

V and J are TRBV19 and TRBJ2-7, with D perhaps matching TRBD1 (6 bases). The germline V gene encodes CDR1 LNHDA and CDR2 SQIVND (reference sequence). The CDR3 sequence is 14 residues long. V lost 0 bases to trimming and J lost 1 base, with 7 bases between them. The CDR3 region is CASSIEGGSYEQYF. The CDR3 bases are TGTGCCAGTAGTATAGAAGGGGGATCCTACGAGCAGTACTTC.

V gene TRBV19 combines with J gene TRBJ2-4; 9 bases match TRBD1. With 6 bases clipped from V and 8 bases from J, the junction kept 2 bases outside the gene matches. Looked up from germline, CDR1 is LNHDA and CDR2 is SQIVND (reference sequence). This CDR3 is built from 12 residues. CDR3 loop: CASRRDRDIQYF. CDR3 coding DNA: TGTGCCAGTAGGAGGGACAGGGACATTCAGTACTTC.

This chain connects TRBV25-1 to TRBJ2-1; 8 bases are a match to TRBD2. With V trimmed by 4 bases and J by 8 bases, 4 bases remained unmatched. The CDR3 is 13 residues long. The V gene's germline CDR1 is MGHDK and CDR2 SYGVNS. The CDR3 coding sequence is TGTGCCAGCAGTGGACTTAGCGGGGATGAGCAGTTCTTC. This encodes CASSGLSGDEQFF.

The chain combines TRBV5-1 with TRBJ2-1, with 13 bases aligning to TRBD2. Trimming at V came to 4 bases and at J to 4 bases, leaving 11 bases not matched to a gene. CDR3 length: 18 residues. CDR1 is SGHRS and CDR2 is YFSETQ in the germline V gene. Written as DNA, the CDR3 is TGCGCCAGCAGCCTAGGACTAGCGGGAGCCTTAGCATACAATGAGCAGTTCTTC. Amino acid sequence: CASSLGLAGALAYNEQFF.

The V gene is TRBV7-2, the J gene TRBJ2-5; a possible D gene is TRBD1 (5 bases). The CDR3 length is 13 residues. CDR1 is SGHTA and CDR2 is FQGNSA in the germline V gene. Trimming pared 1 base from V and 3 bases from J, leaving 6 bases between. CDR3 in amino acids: CASSLEGEETQYF. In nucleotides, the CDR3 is TGTGCCAGCAGCTTAGAAGGGGAAGAGACCCAGTACTTC.

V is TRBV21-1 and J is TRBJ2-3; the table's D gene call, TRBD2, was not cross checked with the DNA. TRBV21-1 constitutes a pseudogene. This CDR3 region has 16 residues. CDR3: CASSKEGGGNSDTQYF. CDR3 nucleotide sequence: TGTGCCAGCAGCAAAGAAGGCGGGGGCAACTCAGATACGCAGTATTTT.

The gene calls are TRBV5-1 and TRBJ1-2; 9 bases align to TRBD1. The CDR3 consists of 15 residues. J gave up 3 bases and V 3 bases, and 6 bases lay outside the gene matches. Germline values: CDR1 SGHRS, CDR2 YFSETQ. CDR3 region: CASSSDRGRYYGYTF. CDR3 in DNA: TGCGCCAGCAGCTCTGACAGGGGGAGATACTATGGCTACACCTTC.

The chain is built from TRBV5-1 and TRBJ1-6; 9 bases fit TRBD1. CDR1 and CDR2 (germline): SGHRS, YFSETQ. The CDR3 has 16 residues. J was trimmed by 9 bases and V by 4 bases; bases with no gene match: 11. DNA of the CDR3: TGCGCCAGCAGCCGAATCGAACAGGGGGCATCTTCACCCCTCCACTTT. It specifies CASSRIEQGASSPLHF.

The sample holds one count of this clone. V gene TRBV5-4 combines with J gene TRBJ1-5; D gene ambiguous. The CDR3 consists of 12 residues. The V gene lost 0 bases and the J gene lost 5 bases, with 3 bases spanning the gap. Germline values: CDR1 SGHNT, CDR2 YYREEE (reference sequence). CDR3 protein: CASSLGDQPQHF. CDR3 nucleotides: TGTGCCAGCAGCTTGGGCGATCAGCCCCAGCATTTT.

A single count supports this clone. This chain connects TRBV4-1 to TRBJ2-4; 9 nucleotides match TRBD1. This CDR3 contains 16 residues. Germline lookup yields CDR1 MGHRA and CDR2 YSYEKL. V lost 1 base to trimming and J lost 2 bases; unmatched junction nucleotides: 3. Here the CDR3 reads CASSQGGQGTKNIQYF. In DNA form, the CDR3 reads TGCGCCAGCAGCCAAGGGGGACAGGGTACCAAAAACATTCAGTACTTC.

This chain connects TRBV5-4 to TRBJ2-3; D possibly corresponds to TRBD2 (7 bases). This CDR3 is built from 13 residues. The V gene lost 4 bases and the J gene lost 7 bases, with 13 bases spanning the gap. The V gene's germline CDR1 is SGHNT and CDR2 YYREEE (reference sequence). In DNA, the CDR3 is TGTGCCAGCAGCCGACCGGGGGGCAATACGCAGTATTTT. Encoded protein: CASSRPGGNTQYF.